This T cell receptor beta chain is drawn from a study of blood T cell repertoires in COVID-19. Turning to the study itself: There were acute and convalescent COVID-19 samples, and they came from the United States, Italy and Spain. PBMCs, B-cell-depleted T cells, or T cells were the source of the cDNA or gDNA that made up the material.

Seattle patients were enrolled during active infection and followed longitudinally. The CDR3 has 13 residues. CDR1 and CDR2 (germline): SGHAT, FQNNGV. The ends lost 2 bases at V and 9 bases at J; junction bases unmatched: 6. The data were produced by immunoSEQ multiplex PCR, yet TCRdb's version contains in-frame clones alone and is incomplete. The sample has about 220,000 clones, more than 75% seen once. The material sequenced was peripheral blood. This TCR was sampled from a woman between 70 and 85 years old with COVID-19, enrolled during active disease. The chain carries TRBV11-2 and TRBJ2-7, with 8 bases matching TRBD1. CDR3 sequence reads: CASSLTRTGRQYF. CDR3 coding DNA: TGTGCCAGCAGCTTAACCAGGACAGGGAGGCAGTACTTC.